This T cell receptor beta chain was profiled in a study of human T cells and chemical hapten exposure. The study's findings and limits: Correlating positively with patch test score were the PT1 expanded TCR counts.

TCRdb independently ran MiXCR on the RACE reads; one entry per CDR3 protein. The data contain tens of thousands of distinct CDR3 sequences, over 8% of them singletons. Germline assignment: CDR1 MGHDK and CDR2 SYGVNS. This CDR3 spans 16 amino acids. The trim removed 3 bases at V and 2 bases at J, leaving 7 bases unmatched. This clonotype was seen repeatedly, ten times or more. What it binds is not known. Time point described: pre-sensitization, week 0. The treatment denotes: therapeutic diphenylcyclopropenone sensitization with weekly scalp DPC. Total RNA came from unfractionated whole blood. The source is a woman aged 40 to 50 with alopecia areata. Some clones in this sample may be carry-over from other donors' samples. The chain uses TRBV25-1 and TRBJ2-7; 10 bases are shared with TRBD2. The material sequenced was whole blood, taken in connection with sensitization to the hapten diphenylcyclopropenone (DPC). CDR3 amino acids: CASSDPPSGGAYEQYF. CDR3 coding DNA: TGTGCCAGCAGTGATCCCCCGAGCGGGGGGGCCTACGAGCAGTACTTC.